The rows below give T cell receptor beta chains drawn from one sample of a study of a mutant IDH1 vaccine in newly diagnosed glioma. The antigens for these receptors are not known. TCRdb's copy holds only in-frame clones and misses some; the assay was immunoSEQ multiplex PCR. This table holds tens of thousands of clones, roughly 78% found once. Here the sequenced sample was PBMCs, taken from a glioma patient whose treatment included an IDH1 peptide vaccine. The receptor set was obtained from a woman in her forties with glioma. CDR3s include the opening cysteine and the closing phenylalanine or tryptophan. D genes are given only for firm matches. Only part of the rows carry a size: once, few, many, or a class if the clone is expanded.

CDR3aa	CDR3nt	v_gene	j_gene	d_gene	abundance
CASSFRGSGAWNEQFF	TGTGCCAGCAGCTTCCGCGGGTCGGGGGCGTGGAATGAGCAGTTCTTC	TRBV5-4	TRBJ2-1	.	.
CAWSVLGRLQGMNTEAFF	TGTGCCTGGAGTGTACTAGGCCGTTTACAGGGAATGAACACTGAAGCTTTCTTT	TRBV30	TRBJ1-1	.	few
CASSYSEGGQPQHF	TGTGCCAGCAGTTACTCGGAAGGGGGACAGCCCCAGCATTTT	TRBV6-5	TRBJ1-5	.	few
CASSLDPLAGEEQYF	TGTGCCAGCAGCTTAGACCCCCTAGCGGGGGAGGAGCAGTACTTC	TRBV7-6	TRBJ2-7	TRBD2	.
CASSWPAAGDINSPLHF	TGTGCCAGCAGTTGGCCGGCGGCAGGGGACATTAATTCACCCCTCCACTTT	TRBV11-2	TRBJ1-6	.	.
CASSLDGGAGGLNEQFF	TGTGCCAGCAGCTTAGATGGGGGAGCGGGGGGGCTTAATGAGCAGTTCTTC	TRBV11-3	TRBJ2-1	TRBD2	.
CASSERQGRNTIYF	TGTGCCAGCAGTGAACGACAGGGACGAAACACCATATATTTT	TRBV6-1	TRBJ1-3	TRBD1	.
CASSLIRMRHEQFF	TGTGCCAGCAGCTTAATCAGGATGAGGCATGAGCAGTTCTTC	TRBV7-2	TRBJ2-1	.	.
CASRGGQTPYGYTF	TGTGCCAGTAGGGGAGGGCAGACCCCCTATGGCTACACCTTC	TRBV19	TRBJ1-2	.	.
CASSSPSSYEQYF	TGCGCCAGCAGCTCGCCGAGTTCCTACGAGCAGTACTTC	TRBV4-1	TRBJ2-7	.	.
CASATSLNSPLHF	TGCGCCAGCGCAACCTCACTAAATTCACCCCTCCACTTT	TRBV10-2	TRBJ1-6	.	few
CASSARDRRQEKLFF	TGTGCCAGCAGTGCTCGGGACAGGCGCCAGGAAAAACTGTTTTTT	TRBV6-7	TRBJ1-4	TRBD1	.
CSVGDRGPNQPQHF	TGCAGCGTTGGGGACAGGGGGCCTAATCAGCCCCAGCATTTT	TRBV29-1	TRBJ1-5	TRBD1	.
CASSQTGPQHF	TGTGCCAGCAGTCAGACAGGGCCCCAGCATTTT	TRBV6-6	TRBJ1-5	.	.
CASSLDDRGEGYTF	TGTGCCAGCAGCTTAGATGACAGGGGAGAGGGCTACACCTTC	TRBV11-2	TRBJ1-2	TRBD1	.
CAGGSDNYGYTF	TGTGCTGGTGGGTCAGATAACTATGGCTACACCTTC	TRBV19	TRBJ1-2	.	.
CASSITGRVGTEAFF	TGTGCCAGTAGTATTACAGGGAGAGTTGGCACTGAAGCTTTCTTT	TRBV19	TRBJ1-1	.	.
CASSLDAMEETQYF	TGTGCCAGCAGCTTAGACGCAATGGAGGAGACCCAGTACTTC	TRBV7-2	TRBJ2-5	.	once
CAISEPRENWGYTF	TGTGCCATCAGTGAGCCCCGGGAGAACTGGGGCTACACCTTC	TRBV10-3	TRBJ1-2	.	.
CAISQDSNNSPLHF	TGTGCCATCAGCCAAGACAGTAACAATTCACCCCTCCACTTT	TRBV10-3	TRBJ1-6	.	.
CATGQGVGDTQYF	TGTGCCACCGGACAGGGAGTGGGAGATACGCAGTATTTT	TRBV19	TRBJ2-3	TRBD1	.
CASSLSRAGELFF	TGTGCCAGCAGCCTATCGAGGGCCGGGGAGCTGTTTTTT	TRBV6-6	TRBJ2-2	.	once
CAWSDPGQGNEKLFF	TGTGCCTGGAGTGATCCGGGACAGGGTAATGAAAAACTGTTTTTT	TRBV30	TRBJ1-4	TRBD1	few
CAGSGGRNQPQHF	TGTGCCGGGTCCGGGGGACGCAATCAGCCCCAGCATTTT	TRBV30	TRBJ1-5	.	.
CASKEGNQPQHF	TGTGCCAGCAAGGAGGGCAATCAGCCCCAGCATTTT	TRBV2	TRBJ1-5	.	few
CASRGGYSGSSYEQYF	TGTGCCAGCCGCGGGGGTTATAGCGGATCTTCCTACGAGCAGTACTTC	TRBV2	TRBJ2-7	TRBD2	once
CASSLARWGQETQYF	TGCGCCAGCAGCTTGGCCAGGTGGGGGCAAGAGACCCAGTACTTC	TRBV5-1	TRBJ2-5	.	.
CARKPQGADGANVLTF	TGTGCCCGTAAGCCACAGGGGGCAGATGGGGCCAACGTCCTGACTTTC	TRBV30	TRBJ2-6	TRBD1	.
CASSLSRGVQPQHF	TGTGCCAGCAGTTTATCCAGGGGGGTTCAGCCCCAGCATTTT	TRBV7-2	TRBJ1-5	TRBD1	.
CASSLGTYNSPLHF	TGTGCCAGCAGCCTCGGGACCTATAATTCACCCCTCCACTTT	TRBV2	TRBJ1-6	.	.
CASSYRSTEAFF	TGTGCCAGCAGTTACAGGAGCACTGAAGCTTTCTTT	TRBV6-6	TRBJ1-1	.	.
CASSGTSGLGDTQYF	TGTGCCAGCAGCGGGACTAGCGGGTTGGGAGATACGCAGTATTTT	TRBV9	TRBJ2-3	TRBD2	.
CASSQDFGDRVPITF	TGCGCCAGCAGCCAAGATTTTGGGGACAGGGTACCCATTACCTTC	TRBV4-3	TRBJ1-2	TRBD1	.
CASSYSSAGTQYF	TGTGCCAGCAGTTACTCCTCAGCGGGGACCCAGTACTTC	TRBV6-5	TRBJ2-5	.	.
CASRPPERFRYGYTF	TGTGCCAGCAGACCGCCGGAGCGTTTTCGGTATGGCTACACCTTC	TRBV2	TRBJ1-2	.	.
CASSQDRAEREKLFF	TGTGCCAGCAGCCAGGACAGGGCGGAGCGTGAAAAACTGTTTTTT	TRBV4-2	TRBJ1-4	TRBD1	.
CASSLGLWGNYGYTF	TGTGCCAGCAGCTTGGGTCTTTGGGGGAACTATGGCTACACCTTC	TRBV11-2	TRBJ1-2	.	.
CASSLGLTTNEKLFF	TGTGCCAGCAGCTTAGGCCTTACAACTAATGAAAAACTGTTTTTT	TRBV7-9	TRBJ1-4	.	.
CASKERGSQYF	TGTGCCAGTAAGGAGCGGGGGTCCCAGTACTTC	TRBV5-6	TRBJ2-5	TRBD2	.
CAWSRQAAYGYTF	TGTGCCTGGAGTAGACAGGCCGCCTATGGCTACACCTTC	TRBV30	TRBJ1-2	.	.
CASSEGRKYEQYF	TGTGCCAGCAGTGAAGGTCGGAAGTACGAGCAGTACTTC	TRBV6-1	TRBJ2-7	.	.
CASSLARGELFF	TGTGCCAGCAGCTTAGCTCGCGGGGAGCTGTTTTTT	TRBV13	TRBJ2-2	.	.
CAISDVPVAMKANYGYTF	TGTGCCATCAGTGACGTTCCTGTGGCGATGAAGGCTAACTATGGCTACACCTTC	TRBV10-3	TRBJ1-2	.	.
CASSYGGGANTGELFF	TGTGCCAGCAGTTACGGCGGGGGGGCCAACACCGGGGAGCTGTTTTTT	TRBV6-5	TRBJ2-2	TRBD2	.
CAWIPREGWTDTQYF	TGTGCCTGGATCCCGAGGGAGGGTTGGACAGATACGCAGTATTTT	TRBV30	TRBJ2-3	TRBD2	few
CASSLLARGGQETQYF	TGCGCCAGCAGCTTGCTGGCGCGGGGGGGCCAAGAGACCCAGTACTTC	TRBV5-1	TRBJ2-5	TRBD2	.
CASSFPGLQRGGKSKETQYF	TGTGCCAGCAGCTTTCCGGGCCTACAAAGGGGAGGGAAGTCCAAGGAGACCCAGTACTTC	TRBV13	TRBJ2-5	TRBD2	.
CASRSGLGTYNEQFF	TGTGCCAGCAGAAGCGGGCTGGGAACCTACAATGAGCAGTTCTTC	TRBV7-8	TRBJ2-1	.	.
CAIEDRGVSEQYF	TGTGCCATAGAGGACAGGGGGGTATCCGAGCAGTACTTC	TRBV10-3	TRBJ2-7	TRBD1	.
CASSLRAGRDTQYF	TGTGCCAGCAGTTTACGAGCGGGGAGGGATACGCAGTATTTT	TRBV27	TRBJ2-3	TRBD2	.
CASSTQGANYGYTF	TGTGCCAGCAGTACGCAGGGTGCAAACTATGGCTACACCTTC	TRBV27	TRBJ1-2	.	medium-sized
CSGGSLQETQYF	TGCAGTGGGGGGTCATTACAAGAGACCCAGTACTTC	TRBV29-1	TRBJ2-5	.	.
CASSFAGDTDTQYF	TGTGCCAGCAGCTTTGCGGGGGACACAGATACGCAGTATTTT	TRBV5-6	TRBJ2-3	TRBD2	.
CASSSGSNYGYTF	TGTGCCAGCAGCTCCGGAAGTAACTATGGCTACACCTTC	TRBV11-2	TRBJ1-2	.	.
CASSLGKEQFF	TGTGCCAGCAGCTTGGGGAAGGAGCAGTTCTTC	TRBV5-4	TRBJ2-1	.	.
CATSRRGIGYNSPLHF	TGTGCCACCAGCAGACGGGGAATCGGCTATAATTCACCCCTCCACTTT	TRBV15	TRBJ1-6	.	.
CAIGGVSQPQHF	TGTGCCATCGGGGGGGTCAGTCAGCCCCAGCATTTT	TRBV10-3	TRBJ1-5	.	.